The sequence of this T cell receptor (beta chain) was determined in a study of T-cell memory formation after mild COVID-19. As for the study in general: TCR clusters were mostly confined to one donor each. Study-wide results and caveats: Of the contracting clones, CD4+ ones lay mainly in CM and EM, and CD8+ ones in EMRA.

A 5'RACE reaction primed in the constant segment made cDNA libraries of TCR alpha and TCR beta, and these carried sample barcodes and UMIs. One entry per CDR3 protein results from TCRdb running MiXCR on the 5' RACE reads. Of just under 550,000 distinct CDR3 sequences in the sample, approximately 20% were seen once. Concerning this clonotype itself: The antigen is undetermined.

Germline V gene sequence: CDR1 MNHNY, CDR2 SVGAGI (reference sequence). The CDR3 has 13 residues. The V end lost 1 base, the J end lost 5 bases, and 6 bases lay between the germline ends. The receptor comes from an adult woman who had mild COVID-19 (a few samples of this study predate the infection). Cell type and time point are not known. The J gene is TRBJ2-1, the V gene TRBV6-6; D may match TRBD1 or TRBD2 (5 bases each). Sequencing input: PBMCs or a T cell subset sorted from them (not recorded which). The CDR3 sequence is CASSYLGDNEQFF. In DNA form, the CDR3 reads TGTGCCAGCAGTTACTTGGGGGACAATGAGCAGTTCTTC.